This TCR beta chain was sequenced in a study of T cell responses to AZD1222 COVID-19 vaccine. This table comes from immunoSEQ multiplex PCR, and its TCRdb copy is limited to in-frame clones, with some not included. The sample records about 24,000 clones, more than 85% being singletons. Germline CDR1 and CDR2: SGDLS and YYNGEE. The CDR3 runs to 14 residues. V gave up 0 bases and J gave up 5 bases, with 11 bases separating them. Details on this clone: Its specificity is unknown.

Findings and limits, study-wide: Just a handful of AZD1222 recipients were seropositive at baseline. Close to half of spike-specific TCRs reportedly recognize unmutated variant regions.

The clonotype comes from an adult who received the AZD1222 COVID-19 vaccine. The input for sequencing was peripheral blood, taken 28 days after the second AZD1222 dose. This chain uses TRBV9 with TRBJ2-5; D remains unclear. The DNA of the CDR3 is TGTGCCAGCAGCGTAGGGCAGCCCTCGGAGACCCAGTACTTC. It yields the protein CASSVGQPSETQYF.